One sample yielded the 26 T cell receptor beta chains listed below, sequenced in a study of blood T cell repertoires in COVID-19. The method was immunoSEQ multiplex PCR; TCRdb's version includes in-frame clones alone and lacks a portion of them. The sample includes around 240,000 clones, 80% to 90% of them seen just once. Sequenced material: PBMCs or T cells enriched from blood (not recorded which). The source is a woman aged 50 to 60 who had recovered from COVID-19.

The J gene is TRBJ1-2, the V gene TRBV5-6; no firm D call. Per the germline V gene, CDR1 is SGHDT and CDR2 is YYEEEE. The CDR3 contains 12 residues. Between the trimmed V and J ends, which lost 2 bases and 5 bases, there was a span of 7 bases. CDR3 nucleotide sequence: TGTGCCAGCAGCTTTGTAGATTATGGCTACACCTTC. Translated, it gives CASSFVDYGYTF.

This CDR3 is CASLGQGGITF. The CDR3 coding sequence is TGTGCCAGCCTAGGACAGGGTGGGATCACCTTC. The chain employs TRBV27 and TRBJ1-2, with 8 positions matching TRBD1. The CDR3 is made up of 11 amino acids. Germline V lookup: CDR1 MNHEY, CDR2 SMNVEV (reference sequence). V dropped 8 bases and J dropped 13; count of bases not matched to a gene: 9.

This clone was picked up one time. J is TRBJ2-7 and V is TRBV7-9; D ambiguous. V lost 4 bases, J lost 4 bases, and 11 bases lay in between. The CDR3 totals 13 residues. CDR1 and CDR2 (germline): SEHNR, FQNEAQ (reference sequence). As DNA, the CDR3 is TGTGCCAGCAGCTCCTTCAAGAGGTACGAGCAGTACTTC. It codes for CASSSFKRYEQYF.

Here the CDR3 DNA reads TGTGCCAGCAGTTTATCGTTAGTCTCTGGGGCCAACGTCCTGACTTTC. Residues: CASSLSLVSGANVLTF. J is TRBJ2-6 and V is TRBV27; D is unresolved. The V end lost 0 bases, the J end lost 0 bases, and 6 bases lay between the germline ends. The germline gives CDR1 MNHEY, CDR2 SMNVEV (reference sequence). This CDR3 contains 16 residues.

The genes are TRBV6-1 and TRBJ1-5; 9 nucleotides match TRBD1. The CDR3 length is 15 residues. CDR1 and CDR2 from the germline V gene are MNHNS and SASEGT. V gave up 3 bases and J gave up 5 bases; unmatched junction bases: 5. The CDR3: CASSDPTGGDQPQHF. DNA for the CDR3: TGTGCCAGCAGTGACCCGACAGGGGGTGATCAGCCCCAGCATTTT.

The V gene is TRBV2, the J gene TRBJ1-1; 7 bases are a match to TRBD1. V dropped 5 bases and J dropped 8; count of bases not matched to a gene: 14. The germline V gene encodes CDR1 SNHLY and CDR2 FYNNEI. The CDR3 is 15 residues long. The CDR3 is CASSRAPTGVEEAFF. CDR3 bases: TGTGCCAGCAGTCGTGCTCCTACAGGGGTCGAGGAAGCTTTCTTT.

The V call is TRBV5-5, the J call TRBJ1-5, with a weak D call TRBD1 (5 bases). The CDR3 contains 15 residues. CDR1 is SGHKS and CDR2 is YYEKEE in the germline V gene (reference sequence). V was cut by 2 bases and J by 0 bases, with 9 bases left in between. The chain's CDR3 is CASSFWGYSNQPQHF. In nucleotides, the CDR3 is TGTGCCAGCAGCTTCTGGGGCTATAGCAATCAGCCCCAGCATTTT. The full variable domain, with the rest looked up from reference TRBV5-5 and TRBJ1-5, is DAGVTQSPTHLIKTRGQQVTLRCSPISGHKSVSWYQQVLGQGPQFIFQYYEKEERGRGNFPDRFSARQFPNYSSELNVNALLLGDSALYLCASSFWGYSNQPQHFGDGTRLSIL.

This chain uses TRBV19 with TRBJ1-1; a weak D match, TRBD1 (6 bases). The CDR3 has 12 amino acids. The V end was cut by 6 bases, the J end by 8 bases, with 13 bases between. Germline V gene data show CDR1 as LNHDA and CDR2 as SQIVND (reference sequence). The CDR3 sequence: CASSLMTGEAFF. CDR3 coding DNA: TGTGCCAGTAGCCTGATGACAGGAGAAGCTTTCTTT.

The chain is built from TRBV28 and TRBJ2-1; TRBD2 matches at 10 bases. V lost 6 bases, J lost 7 bases, and 6 bases stayed unmatched. Germline loops: CDR1 MDHEN, CDR2 SYDVKM. The CDR3 consists of 14 residues. The CDR3 DNA is TGTGCCAGCAGCCAGCGGGAGGGTAGGAATGAGCAGTTCTTC. It specifies CASSQREGRNEQFF.

This clone was counted only a few times. The chain employs TRBV4-1 and TRBJ1-2, with a weak D call TRBD1 (5 bases). Germline assignment: CDR1 MGHRA and CDR2 YSYEKL. This CDR3 region has 15 residues. The V end was cut by 0 bases, the J end by 8 bases, with 16 bases between. The CDR3 region is CASSQDAGRRGGYTF. The DNA of the CDR3 is TGCGCCAGCAGCCAAGACGCAGGGAGGCGTGGGGGCTACACCTTC.

There are a few counts of this clone. The V and J genes are TRBV6-5 and TRBJ2-7; 12 positions match TRBD2. J gave up 4 bases and V 7 bases, and 5 bases lay outside the gene matches. Germline assignment: CDR1 MNHEY and CDR2 SVGAGI. There are 14 residues in the CDR3. The CDR3 DNA reads as TGTGCCAGCATCTCCGGACTAGCGGGGTACGAGCAGTACTTC. It yields the protein CASISGLAGYEQYF.

Worth noting for this clone: The same CDR3 also results from other DNA sequences found in this sample. The chain links TRBV12-3 or TRBV12-4 to TRBJ1-5; D may be TRBD1 (5 bases). The CDR3 runs 12 residues. V lost 3 bases to trimming and J lost 7 bases, with 7 bases between them. Written as DNA, the CDR3 is TGTGCCAGCAGTTTCCGGGGGCAGCCCCAGCATTTT. Residues: CASSFRGQPQHF.

The rearrangement links TRBV5-1 to TRBJ2-5; 11 nucleotides match TRBD2. CDR3 length: 15 amino acids. Germline V gene lookup returns CDR1 SGHRS and CDR2 YFSETQ. The V and J ends lost 5 bases and 0 bases, in that order; junction bases with no gene match: 3. The DNA of the CDR3 is TGCGCCAGCAGATTAGCGGGAGGGAACCAAGAGACCCAGTACTTC. It yields the protein CASRLAGGNQETQYF.

The chain couples TRBV20-1 to TRBJ2-5; TRBD1 is a possible D gene (5 bases). Trimming shortened V by 3 bases and J by 5 bases, and 16 bases separated the two germline ends. This CDR3 contains 14 residues. Germline V gene sequence: CDR1 DFQATT, CDR2 SNEGSKA (reference sequence). Here the CDR3 reads CSASSTAFRETQYF. Written as DNA, the CDR3 is TGCAGTGCTAGTTCGACAGCGTTTAGGGAGACCCAGTACTTC.

A few counts support this clone. This chain joins TRBV7-8 and TRBJ1-5; D is undetermined. V was clipped by 4 bases and J by 12 bases, with 22 bases between them. The V gene's germline CDR1 is SGHVS and CDR2 FQNEAQ. There are 15 residues in the CDR3. CDR3 nucleotide sequence: TGTGCCAGCAGCTCGTCGAGGGAAAAGTCCGCGCGCCAGCATTTT. Its protein is CASSSSREKSARQHF.

V usage is TRBV19 and J usage is TRBJ2-7; 8 bases agree with TRBD1. CDR3 length equals 14 residues. Germline V gives CDR1 LNHDA, CDR2 SQIVND (reference sequence). V lost 5 bases, J lost 9 bases, and 12 bases stayed unmatched. CDR3 sequence reads: CASSSGTGGFGQYF. CDR3 coding DNA: TGTGCCAGTAGTTCCGGGACAGGAGGCTTTGGGCAGTACTTC.

This rearrangement joins TRBV6-5 to TRBJ1-1; D gene uncertain. Germline V gene data show CDR1 as MNHEY and CDR2 as SVGAGI. The CDR3 loop spans 14 amino acids. Trimming took off 0 bases at V and 6 bases at J, with 11 bases between the two ends. The CDR3 nucleotides are TGTGCCAGCAGTTACTCTTTTGCGGGATCTGAAGCTTTCTTT. Residues: CASSYSFAGSEAFF.

This clone was counted a few times. The genes are TRBV11-2 and TRBJ2-1, with 15 positions matching TRBD2. CDR1 is SGHAT and CDR2 is FQNNGV in the germline V gene. V dropped 5 bases and J dropped 6; count of bases not matched to a gene: 5. The CDR3 is made up of 16 amino acids. DNA of the CDR3: TGTGCCAGCAGCCCTTGGACTAGCGGGAGGGCCAATGAGCAGTTCTTC. As protein: CASSPWTSGRANEQFF. Drawing the rest from reference TRBV11-2 and TRBJ2-1, the complete variable domain is EAGVAQSPRYKIIEKRQSVAFWCNPISGHATLYWYQQILGQGPKLLIQFQNNGVVDDSQLPKDRFSAERLKGVDSTLKIQPAKLEDSAVYLCASSPWTSGRANEQFFGPGTRLTVL.

The rearrangement joins TRBV6-1 to TRBJ1-6; 9 positions match TRBD1. Looked up from germline, CDR1 is MNHNS and CDR2 is SASEGT. V shed 2 bases, J shed 10 bases, and the junction held 6 bases outside the gene matches. The CDR3 is 15 residues long. In DNA, the CDR3 is TGTGCCAGCAGTGAACCGACAGGGGGTCGGTCACCCCTCCACTTT. Translated: CASSEPTGGRSPLHF.

Here the CDR3 reads CASSVDAENSPLHF. In nucleotides, the CDR3 is TGTGCCAGCAGCGTAGATGCAGAAAATTCACCCCTCCACTTT. The rearrangement uses TRBV9 and TRBJ1-6; D not resolved. Germline V lookup: CDR1 SGDLS, CDR2 YYNGEE. The CDR3 contains 14 residues. The V and J ends lost 0 bases and 7 bases respectively, with 8 bases between them.

The rearrangement links TRBV4-1 to TRBJ2-1, with 8 nucleotides matching TRBD1. CDR3 size: 22 residues. Germline values: CDR1 MGHRA, CDR2 YSYEKL. Trimming at V came to 0 bases and at J to 7 bases, leaving 26 bases not matched to a gene. In nucleotides, the CDR3 is TGCGCCAGCAGCCAAGAAACGCTCTTCGGGACGCTGGACAGGGATATTAGGAATGAGCAGTTCTTC. Protein product: CASSQETLFGTLDRDIRNEQFF.

This clone has a handful of counts. The chain employs TRBV12-5 and TRBJ1-5; 10 bases agree with TRBD1. The CDR3 is made up of 16 amino acids. Germline V lookup: CDR1 LGHNT, CDR2 FRNRAP. The trim removed 5 bases at V and 9 bases at J, leaving 13 bases unmatched. The CDR3 sequence is CASGPQSRDRGGPQHF. CDR3 nucleotide sequence: TGTGCTAGTGGTCCCCAGTCCCGGGACAGGGGCGGGCCCCAGCATTTT.

The chain is built from TRBV18 and TRBJ2-1, with D perhaps matching TRBD1 (6 bases). Germline lookup yields CDR1 KGHSH and CDR2 LQKENI. Trimming left V 0 bases short and J 8 bases short, with 14 bases between. The CDR3 has 15 residues. Written as DNA, the CDR3 is TGTGCCAGCTCACCACCCAGGGGCAATAGCGATGAGCAGTTCTTC. Protein product: CASSPPRGNSDEQFF.

The rearrangement links TRBV27 to TRBJ2-2; 9 positions agree with TRBD1. Germline trimming cut 4 bases from V and 5 bases from J; bases unmatched to any gene: 5. Germline V gene sequence: CDR1 MNHEY, CDR2 SMNVEV (reference sequence). The CDR3 consists of 15 residues. CDR3 sequence: CASSWGQGGTGELFF. The CDR3, as DNA: TGTGCCAGCAGTTGGGGACAGGGTGGGACCGGGGAGCTGTTTTTT.

This chain connects TRBV10-3 to TRBJ2-1; D may be TRBD2 (6 bases). CDR3 length: 15 residues. Trimming took 3 bases from V and 8 from J, leaving 17 bases between them. CDR1 is ENHRY, CDR2 SYGVKD, per germline. CDR3 sequence (DNA): TGTGCCATCAGTGAAGGAGGTTCGGGGGTCCATGAGCAGTTCTTC. This gives the protein CAISEGGSGVHEQFF.

The chain links TRBV29-1 to TRBJ1-1, with 9 bases lining up with TRBD1. In germline, CDR1 is SQVTM, CDR2 ANQGSEA. This CDR3 is 13 amino acids long. The V segment lost 7 bases and the J segment 1 base; nucleotides outside the gene matches: 4. As DNA, the CDR3 is TGCAGCGGGGGACAGGGACAGAACACTGAAGCTTTCTTT. It encodes CSGGQGQNTEAFF.